The rows below give T cell receptor beta chains drawn from one sample of a study of blood T cell repertoires in COVID-19. Here immunoSEQ multiplex PCR was the method, and the copy in TCRdb shows in-frame clones only, minus some. The table records tens of thousands of clones, approximately 89% of them present only once. The sample was peripheral blood. These receptors were obtained from a woman aged 55-75 years with COVID-19, enrolled during active disease. Both conserved end residues are part of each CDR3. D genes are given only for firm matches. The size of a clone is reported for some rows only, either as once, few or many, or as a class for expanded clones.

.,.,TRBV11-3,TRBJ2-5,CASRRSETQYF,TGTGCCAGCAGGCGTTCGGAGACCCAGTACTTC
.,TRBD2,TRBV5-4,TRBJ2-3,CASSATGLARDTQYF,TGTGCCAGCAGCGCCACAGGACTAGCCAGGGATACGCAGTATTTT
.,.,TRBV25-1,TRBJ2-7,CASSDWQEVRGEQYF,TGTGCCAGCAGTGATTGGCAGGAGGTTCGGGGCGAGCAGTACTTC
.,.,TRBV9,TRBJ2-1,CASSVTDSREQFF,TGTGCCAGCAGCGTGACGGACTCCCGGGAGCAGTTCTTC
.,.,TRBV6-5,TRBJ2-7,CASSLASSYEQYF,TGTGCCAGCAGTTTAGCCAGCTCCTACGAGCAGTACTTC
many,TRBD1,TRBV6-2/TRBV6-3,TRBJ1-5,CASSWDRDNQPQHF,TGTGCCAGCAGTTGGGACAGGGACAATCAGCCCCAGCATTTT
.,TRBD2,TRBV18,TRBJ2-7,CASSPPTSGNYEQYF,TGTGCCAGCTCACCACCTACTAGCGGAAATTACGAGCAGTACTTC
few,.,TRBV4-1,TRBJ1-6,CASSQDFIYNSPLHF,TGCGCCAGCAGCCAAGATTTTATCTATAATTCACCCCTCCACTTT
once,.,TRBV5-4,TRBJ2-2,CASSLVGLSANTGELFF,TGTGCCAGCAGCTTGGTCGGACTTTCCGCGAACACCGGGGAGCTGTTTTTT
.,TRBD2,TRBV4-3,TRBJ2-7,CASSRSTLTSGDTYEQYF,TGCGCCAGCAGCCGCTCGACCTTGACTAGCGGGGACACCTACGAGCAGTACTTC
.,.,TRBV24-1,TRBJ2-1,CATSDPSVRNEQFF,TGTGCCACCAGTGACCCCTCTGTCCGGAATGAGCAGTTCTTC
.,TRBD2,TRBV7-2,TRBJ2-3,CASSPSSGLTDTQYF,TGTGCCAGCAGCCCCTCTAGCGGGCTGACAGATACGCAGTATTTT
.,TRBD1,TRBV11-2,TRBJ1-2,CASSGQGASYGYTF,TGTGCCAGCAGCGGACAGGGGGCTTCCTATGGCTACACCTTC
once,.,TRBV13,TRBJ2-7,CASSLRSRSYEQYF,TGTGCCAGCAGCTTACGTTCTCGCTCCTACGAGCAGTACTTC
.,TRBD1,TRBV19,TRBJ1-4,CASNGQDATNEKLFF,TGTGCCAGTAACGGACAGGACGCAACTAATGAAAAACTGTTTTTT
.,TRBD1,TRBV6-2/TRBV6-3,TRBJ2-7,CASSKNTGTGGVYEQYF,TGTGCCAGCAGTAAAAATACCGGGACAGGGGGCGTCTACGAGCAGTACTTC
few,TRBD1,TRBV5-1,TRBJ1-5,CASSWTGQGALPSNQPQHF,TGCGCCAGCAGCTGGACGGGACAGGGGGCTTTACCTAGCAATCAGCCCCAGCATTTT
.,TRBD2,TRBV24-1,TRBJ2-1,CATSVAGAQFF,TGTGCCACCAGTGTAGCGGGAGCGCAGTTCTTC
.,.,TRBV6-5,TRBJ2-2,CASSQTSAGELFF,TGTGCCAGCAGCCAGACTAGTGCCGGGGAGCTGTTTTTT